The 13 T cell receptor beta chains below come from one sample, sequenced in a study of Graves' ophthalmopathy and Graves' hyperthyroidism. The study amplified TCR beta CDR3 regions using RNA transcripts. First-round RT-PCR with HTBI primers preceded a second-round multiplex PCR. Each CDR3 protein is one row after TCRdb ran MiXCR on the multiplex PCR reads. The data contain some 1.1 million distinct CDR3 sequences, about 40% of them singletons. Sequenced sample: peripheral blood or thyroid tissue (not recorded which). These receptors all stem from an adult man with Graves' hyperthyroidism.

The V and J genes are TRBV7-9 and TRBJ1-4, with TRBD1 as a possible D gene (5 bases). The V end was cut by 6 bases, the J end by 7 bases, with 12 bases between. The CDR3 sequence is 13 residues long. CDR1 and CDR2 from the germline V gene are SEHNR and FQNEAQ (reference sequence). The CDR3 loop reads CASSSRDLEKLFF. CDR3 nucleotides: TGTGCCAGCAGTTCTCGGGACCTTGAAAAACTGTTTTTT.

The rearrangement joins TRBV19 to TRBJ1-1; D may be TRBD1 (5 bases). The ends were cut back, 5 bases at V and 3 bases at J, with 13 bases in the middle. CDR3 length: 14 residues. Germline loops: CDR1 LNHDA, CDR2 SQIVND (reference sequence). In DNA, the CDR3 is TGTGCCAGTAGTTACGGGGCGGCGTACACTGAAGCTTTCTTT. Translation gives CASSYGAAYTEAFF.

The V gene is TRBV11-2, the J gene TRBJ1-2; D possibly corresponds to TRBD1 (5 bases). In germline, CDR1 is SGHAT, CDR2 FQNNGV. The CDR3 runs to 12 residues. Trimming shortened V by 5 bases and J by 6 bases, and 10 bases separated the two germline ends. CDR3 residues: CASSQQEDGYTF. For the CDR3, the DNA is TGTGCCAGCAGCCAACAGGAAGATGGCTACACCTTC.

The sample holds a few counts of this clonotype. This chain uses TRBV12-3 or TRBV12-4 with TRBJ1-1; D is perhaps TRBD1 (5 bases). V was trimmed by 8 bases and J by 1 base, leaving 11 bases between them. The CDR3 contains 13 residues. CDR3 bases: TGTGCCAGCTGGCTGAGGGGGAACACTGAAGCTTTCTTT. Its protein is CASWLRGNTEAFF.

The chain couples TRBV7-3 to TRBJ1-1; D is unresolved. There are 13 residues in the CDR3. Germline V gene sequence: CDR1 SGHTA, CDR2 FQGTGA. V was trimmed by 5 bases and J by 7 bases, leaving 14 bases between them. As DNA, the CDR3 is TGTGCCAGCAGCCCTAGATTGCGGGGTGAAGCTTTCTTT. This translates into CASSPRLRGEAFF.

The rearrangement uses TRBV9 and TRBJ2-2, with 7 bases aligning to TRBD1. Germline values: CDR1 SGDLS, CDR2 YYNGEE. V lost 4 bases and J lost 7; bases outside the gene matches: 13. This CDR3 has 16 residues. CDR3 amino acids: CASSSHTTGLSGELFF. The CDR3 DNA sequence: TGTGCCAGCAGCTCACACACGACAGGGCTCAGCGGGGAGCTGTTTTTT.

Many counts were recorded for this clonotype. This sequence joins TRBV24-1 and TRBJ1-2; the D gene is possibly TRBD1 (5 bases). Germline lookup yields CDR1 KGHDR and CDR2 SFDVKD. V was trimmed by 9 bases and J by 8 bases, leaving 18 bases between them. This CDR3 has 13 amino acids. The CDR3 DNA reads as TGTGCCACCGCCGGCCCGAGGGGAGTCGGCTACACCTTC. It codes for CATAGPRGVGYTF.

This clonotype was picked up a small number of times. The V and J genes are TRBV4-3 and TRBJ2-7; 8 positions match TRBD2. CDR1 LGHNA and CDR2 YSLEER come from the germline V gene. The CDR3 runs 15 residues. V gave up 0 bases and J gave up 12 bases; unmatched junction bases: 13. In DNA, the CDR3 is TGCGCCAGCAGCCAAGATGCGAGCGGGGGCCCTCAGCTGTACTTC. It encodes CASSQDASGGPQLYF.

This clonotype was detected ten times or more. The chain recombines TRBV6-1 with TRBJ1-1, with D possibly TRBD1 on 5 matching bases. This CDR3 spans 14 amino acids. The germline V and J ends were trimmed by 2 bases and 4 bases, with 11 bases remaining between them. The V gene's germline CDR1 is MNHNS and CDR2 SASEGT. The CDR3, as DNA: TGTGCCAGCAGTGAACAGCGGGGGGGCACTGAAGCTTTCTTT. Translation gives CASSEQRGGTEAFF.

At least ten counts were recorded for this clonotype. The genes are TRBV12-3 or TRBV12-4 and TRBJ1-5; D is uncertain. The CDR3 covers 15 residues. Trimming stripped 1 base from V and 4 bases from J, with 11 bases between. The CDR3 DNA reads TGTGCCAGCAGTTTAGACGTCCGGGGAAATCAGCCCCAGCATTTT. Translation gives CASSLDVRGNQPQHF.

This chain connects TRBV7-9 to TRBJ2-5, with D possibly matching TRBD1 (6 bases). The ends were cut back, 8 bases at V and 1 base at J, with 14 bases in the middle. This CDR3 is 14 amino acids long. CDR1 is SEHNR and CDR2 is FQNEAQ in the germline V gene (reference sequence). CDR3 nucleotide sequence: TGTGCCAGCTCCGGACAGCTACGCCAAGAGACCCAGTACTTC. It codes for CASSGQLRQETQYF.

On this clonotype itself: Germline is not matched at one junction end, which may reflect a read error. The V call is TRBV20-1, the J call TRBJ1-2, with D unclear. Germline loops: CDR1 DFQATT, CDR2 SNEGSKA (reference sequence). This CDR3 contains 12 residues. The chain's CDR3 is CSARDRTYGCTF. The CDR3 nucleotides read TGCAGTGCTAGAGATAGGACCTATGGCTGCACCTTC.

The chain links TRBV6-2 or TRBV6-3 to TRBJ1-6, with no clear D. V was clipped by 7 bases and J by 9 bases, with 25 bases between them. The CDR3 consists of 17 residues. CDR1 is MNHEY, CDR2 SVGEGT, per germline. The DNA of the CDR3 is TGTGCCAGCACCAACGGCGCAGCGACAAGCCCAGGTTCACCCCTCCACTTT. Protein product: CASTNGAATSPGSPLHF.